Below, 19 T cell receptor beta chains from the same sample are listed, as sequenced in a study of CD8 T cells in acute hepatitis C reinfection. As for time point: naive CD8 control sorted from an acute-time-point sample. The assay was immunoSEQ multiplex PCR, and TCRdb's table has in-frame clones only and misses some. The sample carries 30,000 to 40,000 clones, 80% to 90% recorded once. The sequenced sample was naive CD8+ T cells from PBMCs. These receptors were collected from a man aged 25-45 years with chronic hepatitis C.

This clone was observed a few times. This chain links TRBV25-1 with TRBJ1-5, with D possibly matching TRBD1 (5 bases). The CDR3 has 14 amino acids. V lost 1 base, J lost 4 bases, and 8 bases lay in between. The germline gives CDR1 MGHDK, CDR2 SYGVNS. The CDR3 region has the DNA TGTGCCAGCAGTGAATTTGAGGGGAATCAGCCCCAGCATTTT. This codes for CASSEFEGNQPQHF.

About this clone: Other DNA sequences in the same sample also yield this CDR3. The chain combines TRBV27 with TRBJ2-7; 7 bases line up with TRBD1. This CDR3 comprises 13 residues. From germline, CDR1 is MNHEY and CDR2 SMNVEV (reference sequence). V gave up 6 bases and J gave up 4 bases; unmatched junction bases: 6. The CDR3 region has the DNA TGTGCCAGCAGCCTGGGGACAGCTTACGAGCAGTACTTC. This encodes CASSLGTAYEQYF.

The chain employs TRBV19 and TRBJ2-7; TRBD1 agrees at 9 bases. The germline CDR1 and CDR2 sequences are LNHDA and SQIVND (reference sequence). With V trimmed by 8 bases and J by 5 bases, 7 bases remained unmatched. This CDR3 has 13 residues. The CDR3 reads CASRDRGGDEQYF. The CDR3, as DNA: TGTGCCAGTCGTGACAGGGGGGGCGACGAGCAGTACTTC.

This clone was observed a handful of times. V gene TRBV29-1 combines with J gene TRBJ2-7; D is undetermined. The germline V and J ends were trimmed by 6 bases and 0 bases, with 9 bases remaining between them. The germline V gene has CDR1 SQVTM and CDR2 ANQGSEA. There are 12 residues in the CDR3. This CDR3 is CSVRTGSYEQYF. Here the CDR3 DNA reads TGCAGCGTGCGGACGGGCTCCTACGAGCAGTACTTC.

The genes are TRBV7-9 and TRBJ1-1; tentative D call: TRBD1 (6 bases). Deletions cut 10 bases from V and 1 base from J, with 13 bases between. Germline V gene lookup returns CDR1 SEHNR and CDR2 FQNEAQ (reference sequence). The length of the CDR3 is 13 residues. This CDR3 is CATYPGENTEAFF. Here the CDR3 DNA reads TGTGCCACCTACCCAGGGGAGAACACTGAAGCTTTCTTT. The full variable domain, its missing parts supplied by reference TRBV7-9 and TRBJ1-1, is DTGVSQNPRHKITKRGQNVTFRCDPISEHNRLYWYRQTLGQGPEFLTYFQNEAQLEKSRLLSDRFSAERPKGSFSTLEIQRTEQGDSAMYLCATYPGENTEAFFGQGTRLTVV.

The chain has TRBV30 and TRBJ2-3; 9 positions agree with TRBD2. CDR1 GTSNPN and CDR2 SVGIG come from the germline V gene (reference sequence). The CDR3 totals 14 residues. For the CDR3, the DNA is TGTACTTGGGAAGGCGGGAGGGCCACAGATACGCAGTATTTT. Translated, it gives CTWEGGRATDTQYF.

The genes are TRBV11-3 and TRBJ2-1; 9 bases fit TRBD1. The trim removed 0 bases at V and 7 bases at J, leaving 4 bases unmatched. This CDR3 comprises 15 residues. Germline V CDR1 and CDR2: SGHNT, YENEEA. CDR3 sequence: CASSLEQGADNEQFF. CDR3 coding DNA: TGTGCCAGCAGCTTAGAACAGGGGGCTGATAATGAGCAGTTCTTC.

V usage is TRBV7-9 and J usage is TRBJ2-5; 11 positions agree with TRBD2. V shed 5 bases and J 5 bases; nucleotides not matched to a gene: 10. CDR1 SEHNR and CDR2 FQNEAQ come from the germline V gene (reference sequence). The CDR3 runs to 16 residues. This chain's CDR3 is CASSPGLAGSRETQYF. In DNA, the CDR3 is TGTGCCAGCAGCCCCGGACTAGCGGGCTCAAGGGAGACCCAGTACTTC.

The J gene is TRBJ2-7, the V gene TRBV9; a weak D match, TRBD1 (7 bases). The CDR3 is 14 residues long. Germline V CDR1 and CDR2: SGDLS, YYNGEE. Trimming shortened V by 0 bases and J by 3 bases, and 10 bases separated the two germline ends. The CDR3 bases are TGTGCCAGCAGCGTAGGACAGGGAGGCTACGAGCAGTACTTC. Translating gives CASSVGQGGYEQYF.

The J gene is TRBJ1-2, the V gene TRBV7-9; 8 nucleotides agree with TRBD1. J lost 0 bases, V lost 1 base, and 10 bases had no gene match. The CDR3 sequence is 18 residues long. CDR1 and CDR2 from the germline V gene are SEHNR and FQNEAQ (reference sequence). CDR3: CASSLGKGTGGANYGYTF. CDR3 nucleotide sequence: TGTGCCAGCAGCTTAGGAAAGGGCACAGGGGGGGCTAACTATGGCTACACCTTC.

As DNA, the CDR3 is TGTGCCAGTAGTATGTCCCACAGGGGCGAGATCCCAGATACGCAGTATTTT. Amino acid sequence: CASSMSHRGEIPDTQYF. The V call is TRBV19, the J call TRBJ2-3, with 7 bases identical to TRBD1. The V gene end was trimmed by 3 bases and the J gene end by 4 bases; junction bases not matched to a gene: 13. CDR1 and CDR2 (germline): LNHDA, SQIVND (reference sequence). CDR3 size: 17 residues.

The V call is TRBV2, the J call TRBJ2-7; TRBD2 matches at 8 bases. The V gene's germline CDR1 is SNHLY and CDR2 FYNNEI. J was trimmed by 4 bases and V by 4 bases; bases with no gene match: 6. This CDR3 has 14 residues. The CDR3 sequence is CASSGVAGLYEQYF. CDR3 DNA: TGTGCCAGCAGTGGGGTAGCGGGGCTTTACGAGCAGTACTTC.

This chain uses TRBV27 with TRBJ1-5; D gene ambiguous. The length of the CDR3 is 14 residues. V was clipped by 3 bases and J by 4 bases, with 10 bases between them. Germline V CDR1 and CDR2: MNHEY, SMNVEV (reference sequence). CDR3 bases: TGTGCCAGCAGTTTGTCTGGGGAGAATCAGCCCCAGCATTTT. Translated, it gives CASSLSGENQPQHF.

This rearrangement joins TRBV9 to TRBJ2-1; 7 nucleotides agree with TRBD1. The CDR3 loop spans 15 amino acids. V gave up 5 bases and J gave up 2 bases; unmatched junction bases: 7. Germline CDR1 reads SGDLS; CDR2 reads YYNGEE. As DNA, the CDR3 is TGTGCCAGCAGGGGCGGACAGGCTGCCTACAATGAGCAGTTCTTC. Its translation: CASRGGQAAYNEQFF.

This chain connects TRBV7-9 to TRBJ1-5; no clear D. Germline V lookup: CDR1 SEHNR, CDR2 FQNEAQ (reference sequence). CDR3 length: 12 amino acids. Between the trimmed V and J ends, which lost 4 bases and 4 bases, there was a span of 5 bases. CDR3 coding DNA: TGTGCCAGCAGCTCCATTAATCAGCCCCAGCATTTT. Translated: CASSSINQPQHF.

This rearrangement joins TRBV7-6 to TRBJ2-7, with TRBD1 matching over 8 bases. J was trimmed by 1 base and V by 2 bases; bases with no gene match: 10. The CDR3 has 17 residues. Germline lookup yields CDR1 SGHVS and CDR2 FNYEAQ. The CDR3 nucleotides read TGTGCCAGCAGCTTAACCCCCCCTACAGGGGGTTCCTACGAGCAGTACTTC. Amino acid sequence: CASSLTPPTGGSYEQYF. The whole variable domain, remainder taken from reference TRBV7-6 and TRBJ2-7, is GAGVSQSPRYKVTKRGQDVALRCDPISGHVSLYWYRQALGQGPEFLTYFNYEAQQDKSGLPNDRFSAERPEGSISTLTIQRTEQRDSAMYRCASSLTPPTGGSYEQYFGPGTRLTVT.

The chain employs TRBV15 and TRBJ2-1; D possibly corresponds to TRBD2 (6 bases). Trimming pared 0 bases from V and 10 bases from J, leaving 16 bases between. Per germline, CDR1 LNHNV and CDR2 YYDKDF (reference sequence). The CDR3 runs 15 residues. The CDR3 DNA follows: TGTGCCACCAGCAGAGAGTTTGGGCTAGCGTCCGAGCAGTTCTTC. It specifies CATSREFGLASEQFF.

The V and J genes are TRBV7-8 and TRBJ2-3; no clear D gene. Trimming stripped 2 bases from V and 2 bases from J, with 2 bases between. The CDR3 runs to 12 residues. Germline loops: CDR1 SGHVS, CDR2 FQNEAQ. The CDR3, as DNA: TGTGCCAGCAGCTTACTCACAGATACGCAGTATTTT. It yields the protein CASSLLTDTQYF.

This chain uses TRBV6-1 with TRBJ2-2; D possibly matches TRBD1 or TRBD2 (5 bases each). The length of the CDR3 is 15 residues. CDR1 is MNHNS, CDR2 SASEGT, per germline. The V end lost 6 bases, the J end lost 5 bases, and 16 bases lay between the germline ends. The CDR3 DNA sequence: TGTGCCAGCAGGTTCGGGCTAGAGGGGACCGGGGAGCTGTTTTTT. Translated: CASRFGLEGTGELFF.